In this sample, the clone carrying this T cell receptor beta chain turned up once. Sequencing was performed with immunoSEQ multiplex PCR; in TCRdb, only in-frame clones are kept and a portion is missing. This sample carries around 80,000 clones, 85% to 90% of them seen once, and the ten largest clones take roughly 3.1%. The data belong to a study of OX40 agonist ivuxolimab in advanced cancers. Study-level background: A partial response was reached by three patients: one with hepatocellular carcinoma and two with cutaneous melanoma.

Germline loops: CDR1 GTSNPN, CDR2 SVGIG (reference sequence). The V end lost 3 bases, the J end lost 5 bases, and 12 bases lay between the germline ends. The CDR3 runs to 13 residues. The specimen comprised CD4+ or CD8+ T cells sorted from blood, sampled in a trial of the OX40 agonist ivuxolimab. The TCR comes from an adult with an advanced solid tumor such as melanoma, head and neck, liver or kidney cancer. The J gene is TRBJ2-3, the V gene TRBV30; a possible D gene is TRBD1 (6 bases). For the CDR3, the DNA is TGTGCCTGGAGGCGACAGGACAAAGATACGCAGTATTTT. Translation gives CAWRRQDKDTQYF.